Described below is a single TCR beta chain sequence and its context. Germline V lookup: CDR1 LNHDA, CDR2 SQIVND (reference sequence). V gave up 8 bases and J gave up 1 base, with 8 bases separating them. The CDR3 is made up of 12 amino acids. As originally analysed: Amplified reference gene primers provided the basis for estimating nucleated cell counts. Clones were sequenced by immunoSEQ multiplex PCR, and TCRdb holds only the in-frame ones, with some missing. From that table come the V and J calls and clone size; the DNA was used to work out D and trimming. Here the sample spans 470,000 or so clones, about 85% being singletons. This record comes from a study of blood T cell repertoires in COVID-19. Study information: PBMCs, B-cell-depleted T cells, or T cells were the source of the cDNA or gDNA that made up the material.

The cohort comprised adults aged roughly 18 to 90 years residing in approximately 25 US areas. Source material: PBMCs or T cells enriched from blood (not recorded which). The chain is built from TRBV19 and TRBJ1-1; no definite D call. The sequence was obtained from a young woman with acute COVID-19. As DNA, the CDR3 is TGTGCCAGTTCGGAGGGGAACACTGAAGCTTTCTTT. This gives the protein CASSEGNTEAFF.